The rows below give T cell receptor beta chains drawn from one sample of a study of graft-versus-host responses after intestinal transplantation. Assay used: immunoSEQ multiplex PCR; TCRdb lists only in-frame clones, some missing. The table lists over 100,000 clones, 85% to 95% of them singletons, with roughly 3.5% in the top ten. Their specific antigens are unknown. Sequences were derived from unstimulated CD8+ T cells sorted from spleen or lymph node cells, sampled before intestinal transplant. The receptors shown here come from a human donor who received an intestinal transplant. The CDR3 runs from the conserved cysteine through the conserved F or W. Each record gives: V gene, CDR3 protein.

v_call: TRBV28; cdr3_aa: CASSQITSGYEQYF
v_call: TRBV29-1; cdr3_aa: CSVASPYEQYF
v_call: TRBV27; cdr3_aa: CASSLSDGGYGYTF
v_call: TRBV6-5; cdr3_aa: CASSYSGGMMETQYF
v_call: TRBV27; cdr3_aa: CASRLTSGREQYF
v_call: TRBV7-6; cdr3_aa: CASSSGAAYEQYF
v_call: TRBV6-6; cdr3_aa: CASGNTAGGTDTQYF
v_call: TRBV7-7; cdr3_aa: CASSLAHGRYYEQYF
v_call: TRBV4-2; cdr3_aa: CASSTREYTGELFF
v_call: TRBV4-1; cdr3_aa: CASSQVKSYEQYF
v_call: TRBV19; cdr3_aa: CASSSSGTIYEQFF
v_call: TRBV5-4; cdr3_aa: CASRPGTGLSYEQYF
v_call: TRBV29-1; cdr3_aa: CSVQGTLSEQFF
v_call: TRBV9; cdr3_aa: CASSVRQGADGELFF
v_call: TRBV30; cdr3_aa: CAWSVIPWADTEAFF
v_call: TRBV27; cdr3_aa: CASSFINEQFF
v_call: TRBV9; cdr3_aa: CASSERGNENTEAFF
v_call: TRBV2; cdr3_aa: CARRQYSGNTIYF
v_call: TRBV19; cdr3_aa: CASSIGRPPYEQYF
v_call: TRBV20-1; cdr3_aa: CSATGTDQYF
v_call: TRBV29-1; cdr3_aa: CSVGWTGGYEQYF
v_call: TRBV19; cdr3_aa: CASSVTSGAYEQYF
v_call: TRBV13; cdr3_aa: CASSLRETEQYF
v_call: TRBV13; cdr3_aa: CASSLGGQYQETQYF
v_call: TRBV7-9; cdr3_aa: CASSPSFLGNTEAFF
v_call: TRBV19; cdr3_aa: CASSALAGADEQYF
v_call: TRBV25-1; cdr3_aa: CASSPPLDSDRGYTF
v_call: TRBV11-3; cdr3_aa: CASSLVPGYEQYF
v_call: TRBV27; cdr3_aa: CASSLWLAGEEQYF
v_call: TRBV10-3; cdr3_aa: CAISESGPNQPQHF
v_call: TRBV6-1; cdr3_aa: CASSEWVRGNTEAFF
v_call: TRBV7-9; cdr3_aa: CASSDLAGGPYNEQFF
v_call: TRBV6-5; cdr3_aa: CASSYSKVFYEQYF
v_call: TRBV6-5; cdr3_aa: CASSYSTGADTQYF
v_call: TRBV11-3; cdr3_aa: CASSPPERQSGNEQFF
v_call: TRBV19; cdr3_aa: CASSIGTSGEQFF
v_call: TRBV7-9; cdr3_aa: CASSSPGLAQEDGEQFF
v_call: TRBV6-1; cdr3_aa: CASSEGLTGAYEQYF
v_call: TRBV29-1; cdr3_aa: CSVGRTDSYEQYF
v_call: TRBV9; cdr3_aa: CASSASPGLAVYEQYF
v_call: TRBV4-1; cdr3_aa: CASSHPGRRSYEQYF